The sequence of this TCR beta chain was determined in a study of shared clonotypes between healthy human individuals. Study conclusions and caveats: Owing to a small donor count, the genetic and exposure-history diversity represented was limited. Naive subsets generally exceeded memory subsets in estimated richness.

Assay used: immunoSEQ multiplex PCR; TCRdb lists only in-frame clones, some missing. The sample comprises approximately 2.1 million clones, roughly 93% of which are singletons, and under 0.45% rests with the top ten. Trimming stripped 5 bases from V and 3 bases from J, with 16 bases between. Germline V lookup: CDR1 SGHAT, CDR2 FQNNGV. This CDR3 is 15 amino acids long. Donors comprised healthy HIV-negative adults lacking recent acute infections or vaccinations. As for this clone: The antigen is not known.

The chain employs TRBV11-2 and TRBJ2-5; D is ambiguous. The specimen was naive CD4+ T cells from PBMCs. Subset noted: CD45RA+ positively selected. This sequence originates from a man aged 18 to 30 in good health. Some clones in this sample may be carry-over from other donors' samples. The CDR3 region has the DNA TGTGCCAGCAGCCCCCTATTAGCAACTAAAGAGACCCAGTACTTC. Translation gives CASSPLLATKETQYF.